This TCR beta chain is from a study of T-cell memory formation after mild COVID-19. Study in general: Most TCR clusters belonged to a single donor. General study results and limits: The CD4+ clones that contracted clustered mainly within CM and EM, and the CD8+ clones concentrated in EMRA. Some responding clones appeared in pre-infection memory, suggesting cross-reactive memory joined. Second-wave clones reaching peak frequency on day 37 lacked confirmed SARS-CoV-2 specificity.

About this clonotype itself: The antigen is not known.

TCRdb ran MiXCR on the 5' RACE reads and lists one entry per CDR3 protein. The sample gives 350,000 to 450,000 distinct CDR3 sequences, under 15% of which show up once; about 20% is in the top ten. The germline CDR1 and CDR2 sequences are DFQATT and SNEGSKA (reference sequence). The CDR3 spans 15 residues. V shed 6 bases, J shed 2 bases, and the junction held 6 bases outside the gene matches. V usage is TRBV20-1 and J usage is TRBJ2-3; 12 bases align to TRBD2. The receptor was derived from a man aged 18 to 30 who had mild COVID-19 (a few samples of this study predate the infection). Cell type and time point are not known. The sequencing input was PBMCs or a T cell subset sorted from them (not recorded which). The CDR3 nucleotides are TGCAGTGCCACTACTAGCGGGGGGCCCACAGATACGCAGTATTTT. Its translation is CSATTSGGPTDTQYF.